The 28 T cell receptor beta chains below all came from one sample that was sequenced in a study of blood T cell repertoires in COVID-19. Produced via immunoSEQ multiplex PCR; TCRdb's table is partial and in-frame only. The data hold tens of thousands of clones, with 86% observed a single time. Input material: peripheral blood. These receptors were taken from a man older than 75 with acute or convalescent COVID-19.

The gene calls are TRBV4-3 and TRBJ2-1, with 10 bases identical to TRBD1. V lost 0 bases, J lost 7 bases, and 6 bases stayed unmatched. The germline gives CDR1 LGHNA, CDR2 YSLEER. The CDR3 is made up of 16 amino acids. The chain's CDR3 is CASSQDTGQGWNEQFF. The DNA of the CDR3 is TGCGCCAGCAGCCAAGATACGGGACAGGGGTGGAATGAGCAGTTCTTC.

CDR3 sequence (DNA): TGTGCCAGCAGCCAAGATCCGTGGACAGGGGGCAACAATCAGCCCCAGCATTTT. This gives the protein CASSQDPWTGGNNQPQHF. The rearrangement joins TRBV4-2 to TRBJ1-5; 11 positions agree with TRBD1. The trim removed 0 bases at V and 3 bases at J, leaving 7 bases unmatched. The CDR3 has 18 residues. CDR1 and CDR2 from the germline V gene are LGHNA and YNFKEQ.

The chain carries TRBV29-1 and TRBJ2-1; 10 bases line up with TRBD1. Trimming at V came to 7 bases and at J to 1 base, leaving 10 bases not matched to a gene. Germline values: CDR1 SQVTM, CDR2 ANQGSEA. The CDR3 has 16 residues. The CDR3 nucleotides read TGCAGCGGGAAACTGACAGGGGGCGCATCCTACAATGAGCAGTTCTTC. Translating gives CSGKLTGGASYNEQFF.

The chain combines TRBV14 with TRBJ2-7; TRBD1 aligns across 7 bases. Germline V lookup: CDR1 SGHDN, CDR2 FVKESK. The trim removed 0 bases at V and 3 bases at J, leaving 5 bases unmatched. CDR3 length: 15 amino acids. For the CDR3, the DNA is TGTGCCAGCAGCCAAGATGGGACAGTCCTCTACGAGCAGTACTTC. As protein: CASSQDGTVLYEQYF.

This clone was detected only a few times. The V call is TRBV6-4, the J call TRBJ1-1, with 11 nucleotides matching TRBD1. CDR1 is MRHNA and CDR2 is SNTAGT in the germline V gene. V shed 7 bases and J 12 bases; nucleotides not matched to a gene: 10. CDR3 size: 13 residues. CDR3 sequence (DNA): TGTGCCAGCACCTCCGGGACAGGGGGTGCAACTTTCTTT. It translates to CASTSGTGGATFF.

This clone was observed a few times. The chain joins TRBV10-3 to TRBJ2-7, with 8 positions matching TRBD2. This CDR3 has 16 residues. Germline V gene lookup returns CDR1 ENHRY and CDR2 SYGVKD. The V segment lost 5 bases and the J segment 0 bases; nucleotides outside the gene matches: 9. CDR3 DNA: TGTGCCATCAGTTTCGTCGGGGGGGTCTCCTCCTACGAGCAGTACTTC. This gives the protein CAISFVGGVSSYEQYF.

This clone was observed a few times. V usage is TRBV4-3 and J usage is TRBJ2-5, with D unclear. The CDR3 is 13 amino acids. V was cut by 5 bases and J by 0 bases, with 7 bases left in between. Germline CDR1 is LGHNA and CDR2 is YSLEER. Written as DNA, the CDR3 is TGCGCCAGCAGCTCAGGCTACCAAGAGACCCAGTACTTC. Encoded protein: CASSSGYQETQYF.

The chain uses TRBV6-5 and TRBJ1-1; no clear D gene. Germline loops: CDR1 MNHEY, CDR2 SVGAGI. Trimming took off 4 bases at V and 1 base at J, with 7 bases between the two ends. CDR3 size: 13 residues. DNA for the CDR3: TGTGCCAGCAGTTCGACATGGAACACTGAAGCTTTCTTT. Translated, it gives CASSSTWNTEAFF.

This chain uses TRBV19 with TRBJ1-1, with TRBD1 matching over 12 bases. The CDR3 has 15 residues. The V and J ends lost 0 bases and 6 bases, in that order; junction bases with no gene match: 2. Germline-derived CDR1 and CDR2 are LNHDA and SQIVND (reference sequence). The CDR3 DNA sequence: TGTGCCAGTAGTATAGAGGGACAGGGGGCCGCTGAAGCTTTCTTT. It codes for CASSIEGQGAAEAFF.

The chain uses TRBV9 and TRBJ1-3; D is undetermined. CDR3 length: 15 amino acids. Germline CDR1 and CDR2: SGDLS and YYNGEE. Trimming took off 0 bases at V and 3 bases at J, with 10 bases between the two ends. Here the CDR3 DNA reads TGTGCCAGCAGCGTAGCTTTAGGACTTGGAAACACCATATATTTT. Residues: CASSVALGLGNTIYF. The entire variable domain, with the rest obtained from reference TRBV9 and TRBJ1-3, is as follows: DSGVTQTPKHLITATGQRVTLRCSPRSGDLSVYWYQQSLDQGLQFLIQYYNGEERAKGNILERFSAQQFPDLHSELNLSSLELGDSALYFCASSVALGLGNTIYFGEGSWLTVV.

The chain joins TRBV5-6 to TRBJ2-3; D unclear. CDR1 and CDR2 (germline): SGHDT, YYEEEE. V was trimmed by 3 bases and J by 3 bases, leaving 11 bases between them. The CDR3 consists of 14 residues. The CDR3 DNA reads as TGTGCCAGCAGCTCCAACTCGAGGACAGATACGCAGTATTTT. It encodes CASSSNSRTDTQYF.

The chain combines TRBV7-2 with TRBJ2-3, with a tentative D call TRBD1 (5 bases). With 4 bases removed from V and 2 bases from J, the gap between germline ends came to 13 bases. The CDR3 runs 15 residues. CDR1 SGHTA and CDR2 FQGNSA come from the germline V gene. CDR3 sequence: CASSSQGQNTDTQYF. The CDR3 DNA follows: TGTGCCAGCAGCTCTCAGGGTCAGAACACAGATACGCAGTATTTT.

The chain employs TRBV6-6 and TRBJ1-1; the D gene is possibly TRBD1 (5 bases). Trimming left V 2 bases short and J 2 bases short, with 12 bases between. This CDR3 is built from 15 residues. Germline CDR1 MNHNY, CDR2 SVGAGI (reference sequence). The CDR3 DNA follows: TGTGCCAGCAGTTACGGGGGGAGATTTAACACTGAAGCTTTCTTT. This translates into CASSYGGRFNTEAFF.

The V call is TRBV3-1 (or the pseudogene TRBV3-2), the J call TRBJ1-4; D not resolved. The CDR3 extends over 14 amino acids. Germline CDR1 LGHDT, CDR2 YNNKEL (reference sequence). Trimming removed 0 bases from V and 15 bases from J, with 17 bases in between. DNA of the CDR3: TGTGCCAGCAGCCAAGATCTTGTTTCAGGCAGGATGTTTTTT. Translation gives CASSQDLVSGRMFF.

This chain links TRBV3-1 (or the pseudogene TRBV3-2) with TRBJ2-3, with 12 bases aligning to TRBD2. This CDR3 has 18 amino acids. Per germline, CDR1 LGHDT and CDR2 YNNKEL (reference sequence). V shed 2 bases and J 1 base; nucleotides not matched to a gene: 7. CDR3 in amino acids: CASSQQLAGGIGTDTQYF. The CDR3 DNA sequence: TGTGCCAGCAGCCAACAACTAGCGGGGGGTATTGGCACAGATACGCAGTATTTT.

The V gene is TRBV5-6, the J gene TRBJ1-3; TRBD1 is a possible D gene (5 bases). This CDR3 contains 15 residues. In germline, CDR1 is SGHDT, CDR2 YYEEEE. Trimming removed 5 bases at V and 0 bases at J, with 12 bases between. The CDR3 reads CASSFDRLSGNTIYF. The CDR3 region has the DNA TGTGCCAGCAGTTTTGACAGACTCTCTGGAAACACCATATATTTT.

The CDR3 bases are TGCGCCAGCAGCTTGCAAAAGGGGCGGAACACTGAAGCTTTCTTT. It yields the protein CASSLQKGRNTEAFF. The rearrangement uses TRBV4-1 and TRBJ1-1, with a possible D match to TRBD1 (5 bases). Germline lookup yields CDR1 MGHRA and CDR2 YSYEKL. CDR3 length: 15 residues. The germline V and J ends were trimmed by 5 bases and 1 base, with 14 bases remaining between them.

This clone was observed once. The chain recombines TRBV7-2 with TRBJ1-3; maybe TRBD1 (6 bases). CDR3 size: 16 residues. The germline V and J ends were trimmed by 2 bases and 3 bases, with 14 bases remaining between them. Germline V gene lookup returns CDR1 SGHTA and CDR2 FQGNSA. CDR3: CASSLRRQGSGNTIYF. In nucleotides, the CDR3 is TGTGCCAGCAGCTTAAGGCGCCAGGGGAGTGGAAACACCATATATTTT.

The chain has TRBV14 and TRBJ1-6; perhaps TRBD1 as D (5 bases). CDR1 is SGHDN, CDR2 FVKESK, per germline. V shed 3 bases and J shed 5 bases, with 14 bases lying between them. The CDR3 spans 16 residues. For the CDR3, the DNA is TGTGCCAGCAGCCAGATTTGGGGCAGAAATAATTCACCCCTCCACTTT. This codes for CASSQIWGRNNSPLHF.

The genes are TRBV5-4 and TRBJ2-3; D gene uncertain. V was shortened by 0 bases and J by 3 bases, with 5 bases between the two germline ends. This CDR3 contains 13 residues. Germline V CDR1 and CDR2: SGHNT, YYREEE (reference sequence). CDR3 nucleotide sequence: TGTGCCAGCAGCTTGGGTAGAACAGATACGCAGTATTTT. Translation: CASSLGRTDTQYF.

The chain is built from TRBV6-6 and TRBJ1-1, with TRBD1 identical over 12 bases. The germline V gene has CDR1 MNHNY and CDR2 SVGAGI (reference sequence). Germline trimming cut 2 bases from V and 7 bases from J; bases unmatched to any gene: 5. This CDR3 contains 15 residues. CDR3 amino acids: CASSYRGQGASEAFF. The CDR3 DNA is TGTGCCAGCAGTTACCGGGGACAGGGGGCGAGTGAAGCTTTCTTT.

V and J are TRBV5-5 and TRBJ1-5, with 10 bases matching TRBD1. The junction had 9 bases not matched to a gene; V was cut back by 3 bases and J by 6 bases. Germline CDR1 reads SGHKS; CDR2 reads YYEKEE (reference sequence). The CDR3 is 16 residues long. CDR3 sequence reads: CASSSMDRGVGQPQHF. CDR3 bases: TGTGCCAGCAGCTCCATGGACAGGGGGGTTGGTCAGCCCCAGCATTTT.

The chain has TRBV6-5 and TRBJ1-2, with TRBD1 identical over 7 bases. The CDR3 has 13 amino acids. After removal of 6 bases from V and 7 bases from J, the junction contained 8 bases not matched to a gene. CDR1 is MNHEY, CDR2 SVGAGI, per germline. The CDR3 reads CASRGGAFSGYTF. Here the CDR3 DNA reads TGTGCCAGCAGAGGGGGCGCTTTTAGTGGCTACACCTTC.

CDR3: CASSLVSGTVPQHF. The CDR3 coding sequence is TGTGCCAGCAGCTTAGTATCCGGGACAGTACCCCAGCATTTT. The V and J genes are TRBV7-2 and TRBJ1-5, with TRBD1 identical over 7 bases. V lost 1 base, J lost 10 bases, and 7 bases stayed unmatched. This CDR3 contains 14 residues. Germline CDR1 and CDR2: SGHTA and FQGNSA. The whole variable domain, filled in from reference TRBV7-2 and TRBJ1-5, reads GAGVSQSPSNKVTEKGKDVELRCDPISGHTALYWYRQSLGQGLEFLIYFQGNSAPDKSGLPSDRFSAERTGGSVSTLTIQRTQQEDSAVYLCASSLVSGTVPQHFGDGTRLSIL.

This clone has just a few counts. The chain joins TRBV11-2 to TRBJ2-5; TRBD2 aligns across 8 bases. V gave up 3 bases and J gave up 5 bases; unmatched junction bases: 11. There are 16 residues in the CDR3. Germline V gene sequence: CDR1 SGHAT, CDR2 FQNNGV. The CDR3: CASSFGTGGALETQYF. The DNA of the CDR3 is TGTGCCAGCAGCTTCGGAACGGGGGGGGCCTTGGAGACCCAGTACTTC.

This sequence joins TRBV3-1 (or the pseudogene TRBV3-2) and TRBJ2-4, with a weak D call TRBD1 (6 bases). Between the trimmed V and J ends, which lost 3 bases and 0 bases, there was a span of 18 bases. Per germline, CDR1 LGHDT and CDR2 YNNKEL (reference sequence). CDR3 length equals 18 residues. CDR3 residues: CASSQGGQYEIAKNIQYF. The CDR3 region has the DNA TGTGCCAGCAGCCAGGGCGGACAGTACGAAATAGCCAAAAACATTCAGTACTTC.

This chain's CDR3 is CAWSVPRGRSSYNEQFF. The CDR3 DNA reads TGTGCCTGGAGTGTACCGAGGGGGCGCTCCTCCTACAATGAGCAGTTCTTC. The rearrangement uses TRBV30 and TRBJ2-1; 7 bases line up with TRBD1. With 0 bases clipped from V and 0 bases from J, the junction kept 8 bases outside the gene matches. Per germline, CDR1 GTSNPN and CDR2 SVGIG (reference sequence). This CDR3 spans 17 amino acids.

Here the CDR3 DNA reads TGTGCCAGCAGCCCCGCATCGACTAGCGGGGTCAACCGATTAGCCAAAAACATTCAGTACTTC. Translation: CASSPASTSGVNRLAKNIQYF. The V and J genes are TRBV7-6 and TRBJ2-4; 11 positions match TRBD2. The CDR3 covers 21 residues. CDR1 and CDR2 from the germline V gene are SGHVS and FNYEAQ. V was pared by 5 bases and J by 0 bases, with 18 bases of the junction left unmatched.